This section outlines one TCR beta chain sequence together with its context. The sample comes from a study of T cell clones after liver transplantation. Turning to the study itself: Three of eight recipients were HCV-positive; others had non-autoimmune, non-viral indications.

There are 14 residues in the CDR3. V was shortened by 5 bases and J by 10 bases, with 18 bases between the two germline ends. Per germline, CDR1 SGHAT and CDR2 FQDESV (reference sequence). Generated by immunoSEQ multiplex PCR, the TCRdb table keeps only in-frame clones and is missing some. Of around 20,000 clones in the sample, about 90% were seen once. This chain connects TRBV11-1 to TRBJ2-1, with D maybe TRBD2 (6 bases). The TCR sequence derives from a human donor who received a liver transplant. Material: CD8+ T cells from blood, obtained before liver transplant. The CDR3 sequence: CASSVFTGLREQFF. CDR3 coding DNA: TGTGCCAGCAGCGTATTTACGGGACTGCGGGAGCAGTTCTTC.